Below, one TCR beta chain is given with its context. Its antigen remains undetermined. No qualities accompany the bases; no much larger clone lies one base away. The immunoSEQ Assay was used to immunosequence TCRbeta CDR3 regions from genomic DNA. Before high-throughput sequencing, the genomic DNA was amplified using bias-controlled multiplex PCR. Under the source paper's analysis protocol: To quantify the absolute abundance of each unique TCRbeta CDR3 region, the sequences were collapsed and filtered. Clonality was defined as 1 minus Pielou's evenness and was calculated using productive rearrangements only. Clones with significantly greater frequencies in on-treatment versus baseline samples were identified using a previously published method. TCRdb limited this immuneACCESS table to in-frame rearrangements with V and J called. A share of clones is missing; checked studies link under half to unresolved V genes, and the rest is unexplained. For V, J and clone size, that table is used; D and trimming come from the DNA. In this sample the table shows approximately 10,000 clones, approximately 72% of which occur a single time. Jointly, the top ten make up approximately 10% of the sample.

This record comes from a study of sequential checkpoint blockade in melanoma (dated by TCRdb to the late 2010s). Notes on the research overall: Using 1:1 randomization, the trial assigned patients either to first-line nivolumab followed by ipilimumab (arm A) or to ipilimumab followed by nivolumab (arm B). Both trial sequences were followed by maintenance nivolumab. Results the study describes overall, beyond this receptor: The response-prediction model combining TCR metrics and mutation burden needs validation in larger, independent patient cohorts.

From the cysteine up to the phenylalanine, the CDR3 has a length of 16 residues. The retained sequence is limited to the CDR3, 48 bases, with the frame set at the first base. Reading the germline V gene gives CDR1 SGHAT and CDR2 FQNNGV. Ends trimmed: V by 5 bases, J by 7 bases; bases unmatched to a gene: 11. The treatment or condition label for this specimen denotes: randomized to nivolumab then ipilimumab (arm A) or the reverse (arm B). Prior DNA-damaging chemotherapy had not been received by any trial patient. A FACS Aria II flow cytometer was used to sort live CD3+CD8+ cells that were negative for CD19 and CD56 from thawed PBMCs. Samples were obtained from patients with melanoma enrolled in CheckMate 064, a randomized, open-label phase II trial of sequential checkpoint blockade. Peripheral blood mononuclear cells were collected by leukapheresis, purified with Ficoll-Paque, and frozen in human serum with 10% DMSO. Immediately after sorting, the purity of the sorted blood CD3+CD8+ cells was confirmed to be >95%, and DNA was then extracted.

The chain couples TRBV11-2 to TRBJ2-2, with TRBD1 matching 9 junction bases. This receptor was obtained from a human donor with melanoma. The starting material was CD8+ T cells sorted from blood (inferred from file names), obtained from a patient given nivolumab and ipilimumab in sequence. The CDR3 region reads CASSPRPGTGHGELFF. The DNA sequence follows: TGTGCCAGCAGCCCAAGACCCGGGACAGGGCACGGGGAGCTGTTTTTT.